This T cell receptor (beta chain) appears in the sequencing data of a study of neoadjuvant anti-PD-1 for oral cavity cancer. Findings of the study overall: With three patients per group, TCR findings need larger cohorts. Post-treatment tumors with larger preexisting clones showed more shrinkage.

Here immunoSEQ multiplex PCR was the method, and the copy in TCRdb shows in-frame clones only, minus some. This sample carries around 5,700 clones, 45% to 60% of them seen once, and the ten largest clones take roughly 7%. Notes on this clone: No antigen is known for it.

Regarding time point: after neoadjuvant nivolumab, at surgical resection. Stage II-IVA oral cavity squamous cell carcinoma was new and untreated by systemic or radiation therapy. CDR1 is SGHAT, CDR2 FQNNGV, per germline. Trimming shortened V by 7 bases and J by 4 bases, and 11 bases separated the two germline ends. The CDR3 loop spans 12 amino acids. The rearrangement joins TRBV11-2 to TRBJ2-7; possible D gene TRBD1, 5 bases. The sequence was obtained from a person between 40 and 79 years old with oral cavity squamous cell carcinoma. Here the sequenced sample was tumor tissue, taken after nivolumab (anti-PD-1) treatment. CDR3 nucleotide sequence: TGTGCCAGCAACTCTCAGGGTTACGAGCAGTACTTC. Translated, it gives CASNSQGYEQYF.